This T cell receptor beta chain originates from a study of blood T cell repertoires in COVID-19. As for the study in general: Material from acute and convalescent COVID-19 was sourced from the United States, Italy and Spain. T cells, B-cell-depleted T cells, or PBMCs provided the cDNA or gDNA that served as material.

The germline V gene has CDR1 SNHLY and CDR2 FYNNEI. The V and J ends lost 8 bases and 4 bases respectively, with 11 bases between them. The CDR3 is made up of 12 amino acids. Methods used by the authors: Estimates of nucleated cell counts were drawn from the amplification of reference gene primers. Sequencing was performed with immunoSEQ multiplex PCR; in TCRdb, only in-frame clones are kept and a portion is missing. Clone size and the V and J calls come from that table; the DNA yielded D and trimming. The table records about 280,000 clones, 70% to 90% of them present only once. The V gene is TRBV2, the J gene TRBJ1-2; maybe TRBD1 (6 bases). This sequence was found in a woman in her seventies with acute or convalescent COVID-19. The specimen sequenced was peripheral blood. The chain's CDR3 is CASRDTPYGYTF. The CDR3 DNA reads TGTGCCAGCCGGGACACCCCCTATGGCTACACCTTC.